This T cell receptor beta chain appears in the sequencing data of a study of blood T cell repertoires in COVID-19 (dated by TCRdb to 2020 to 2022). General notes on the study: Samples covering the acute and convalescent phases of COVID-19 were provided by collaborators in the United States, Italy and Spain. The prospective study material was composed of cDNA or gDNA derived from T cells, B-cell-depleted T cells, or PBMCs. A de-identified subject ID, COVID-19 status, age in years and sex were almost always included in the sample metadata. Where HLA class I and class II types were available, the types were taken from metadata supplied by the sample provider, not from assay-based typing. The dataset comprised deeply sampled blood TCRbeta repertoires from subjects exposed to, actively infected with, or recovered from COVID-19. The repertoires were released in a freely available public database meant as a resource for research on the immune response to SARS-CoV-2. The samples were drawn from two sources: the first 160 participants of the ongoing ImmuneRACE study, and 1,200 or so subjects contributed by 6 global collaborators.

The immunoSEQ Assay, a bias-controlled multiplex PCR, was used to amplify TCRbeta CDR3 regions from genomic DNA. On the authors' methods: The number of nucleated cells in each sample was estimated from the amplification of reference gene primers within the assay. To quantify the absolute abundance of each unique TCRbeta CDR3 rearrangement, sequence reads were collapsed and filtered. For each sample, productive Simpson clonality was calculated as the square root of Simpson's diversity index across productive rearrangements. The clones in this table, taken by TCRdb from immuneACCESS, are in-frame only. Not every clone is retained; where verified, under half of the shortfall comes from an unresolved V gene, and the cause of the rest is unknown. That table is the source of V, J and clone size, and D and trimming were worked out from the DNA. Counted in this sample were hundreds of thousands of clones; roughly 87% of them appeared once. 1% of the sample lies in the top ten.

Reading the germline V gene (reference sequence) gives CDR1 MNHEY and CDR2 SMNVEV. Trimming removed 5 bases from V and 3 bases from J; the gene matches leave 3 bases unexplained. The CDR3 runs 15 amino acids, cysteine and phenylalanine included. Here the CDR3 DNA is all that survives: 45 bases in frame from base 1. Of note for this clone: No antigen is known for it. Base qualities are not at hand, and no much larger clone is one base apart.

Enrolling through a virtual design, the prospective study's participants ranged in age from roughly 18 to 89 years and lived across more than 20 United States geographic areas. Cohort assignment in the prospective study relied on participant-reported clinical history from a screening survey and a study questionnaire. ImmuneRACE Cohort 3 recovered participants were defined by two consecutive negative NP/OP PCR tests, healthcare professional clearance, or symptom resolution. Mobile phlebotomists in the prospective study collected whole blood, serum and a nasopharyngeal or oropharyngeal swab from every participant. Additional blood draws and questionnaires over an approximately two-month period could optionally be provided by prospective study participants. Blood samples from the prospective study were shipped frozen or at room temperature prior to DNA extraction. What the authors observed across the whole study: Clinical and demographic metadata were provided uncurated, with the amount varying by source and participant.

Sample: PBMCs or T cells enriched from blood (not recorded which). The receptor's source is a woman under 40 who had recovered from COVID-19. The chain uses TRBV27 and TRBJ2-5; 13 junctional bases match TRBD2. The CDR3 protein: CASSPGLAGEETQYF. The nucleotides are TGTGCCAGCAGTCCCGGACTAGCGGGGGAAGAGACCCAGTACTTC.